The 6 T cell receptor beta chains reported below all come from one sample, sequenced in a study of blood T cells in healthy people across ages. Primed by a sample-barcoded 5' primer and a J-beta primer mix, a second PCR proceeded for about 6 to 12 cycles. TCRdb re-called the 5' RACE reads with MiXCR, one entry per CDR3 protein. The data contain about 1,000,000 distinct CDR3 sequences, less than 50% of them singletons. Sequencing was carried out using blood. All receptors derive from a woman in her sixties or seventies in good health.

V usage is TRBV15 and J usage is TRBJ2-5; D could derive from TRBD1 or TRBD2 (5 bases each). The CDR3 extends over 15 amino acids. CDR1 and CDR2 from the germline V gene are LNHNV and YYDKDF (reference sequence). V lost 0 bases, J lost 5 bases, and 13 bases lay in between. The CDR3 nucleotides are TGTGCCACCAGCAGAGATCGAGGGACGGTGGAGACCCAGTACTTC. Its protein product is CATSRDRGTVETQYF.

This clonotype has more than one count but fewer than ten. The gene calls are TRBV6-5 and TRBJ1-1, with D maybe TRBD1 (5 bases). CDR1 and CDR2 from the germline V gene are MNHEY and SVGAGI. The CDR3 runs 13 residues. Trimming pared 0 bases from V and 7 bases from J, leaving 9 bases between. CDR3 nucleotide sequence: TGTGCCAGCAGTTACTCGCGGGGACGTGAAGCTTTCTTT. Residues: CASSYSRGREAFF.

This clonotype showed up just a few times. The chain joins TRBV9 to TRBJ1-5; maybe TRBD1 (5 bases). Germline assignment: CDR1 SGDLS and CDR2 YYNGEE. Trimming removed 5 bases at V and 1 base at J, with 10 bases between. This CDR3 comprises 14 residues. DNA for the CDR3: TGTGCCAGCAGTTCCCGGGACAGCAATCAGCCCCAGCATTTT. This encodes CASSSRDSNQPQHF.

The chain employs TRBV3-1 and TRBJ2-3; 9 bases are shared with TRBD2. V shed 0 bases and J 4 bases; nucleotides not matched to a gene: 8. Germline V CDR1 and CDR2: LGHDT, YNNKEL (reference sequence). This CDR3 spans 17 amino acids. This chain's CDR3 is CASSQEGAGGESDTQYF. The CDR3 nucleotides are TGTGCCAGCAGCCAAGAGGGGGCGGGAGGGGAGTCAGATACGCAGTATTTT.

The chain joins TRBV20-1 to TRBJ2-1; no firm D call. Per germline, CDR1 DFQATT and CDR2 SNEGSKA (reference sequence). Between the trimmed V and J ends, which lost 3 bases and 6 bases, there was a span of 9 bases. The CDR3 contains 12 residues. The CDR3, as DNA: TGCAGTGCTAGTAAGGAATCCAATGAGCAGTTCTTC. Protein product: CSASKESNEQFF.

Note on this clonotype: At one end, the junction sequence differs from germline, possibly due to a read error. This sequence joins TRBV6-5 and TRBJ2-7; the D call may be TRBD1 or TRBD2 (5 bases each). Germline V gene data show CDR1 as MNHEY and CDR2 as SVGAGI. The CDR3 totals 20 residues. Here the CDR3 DNA reads TGTGCCAGCAGTTACTCGATCCAAACCCACTTCTCAGGGACCTCATACGAGCGGTACTTC. It translates to CASSYSIQTHFSGTSYERYF.